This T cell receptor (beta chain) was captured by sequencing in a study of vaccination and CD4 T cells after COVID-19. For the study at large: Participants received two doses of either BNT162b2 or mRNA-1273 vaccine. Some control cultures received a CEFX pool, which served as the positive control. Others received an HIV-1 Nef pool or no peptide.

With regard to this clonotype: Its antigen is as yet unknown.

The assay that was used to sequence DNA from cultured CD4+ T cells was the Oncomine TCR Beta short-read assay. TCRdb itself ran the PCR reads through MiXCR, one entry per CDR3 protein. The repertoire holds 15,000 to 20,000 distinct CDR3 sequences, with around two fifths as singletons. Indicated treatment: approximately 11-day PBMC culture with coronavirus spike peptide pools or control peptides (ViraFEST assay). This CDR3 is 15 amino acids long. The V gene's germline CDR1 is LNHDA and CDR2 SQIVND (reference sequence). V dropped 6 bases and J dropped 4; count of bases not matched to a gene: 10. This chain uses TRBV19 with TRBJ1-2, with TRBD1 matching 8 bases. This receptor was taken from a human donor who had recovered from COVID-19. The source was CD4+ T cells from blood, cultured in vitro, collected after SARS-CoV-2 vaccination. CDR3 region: CASRMRQGIAYGYTF. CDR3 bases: TGTGCCAGTAGGATGAGACAGGGGATAGCCTATGGCTACACCTTC.